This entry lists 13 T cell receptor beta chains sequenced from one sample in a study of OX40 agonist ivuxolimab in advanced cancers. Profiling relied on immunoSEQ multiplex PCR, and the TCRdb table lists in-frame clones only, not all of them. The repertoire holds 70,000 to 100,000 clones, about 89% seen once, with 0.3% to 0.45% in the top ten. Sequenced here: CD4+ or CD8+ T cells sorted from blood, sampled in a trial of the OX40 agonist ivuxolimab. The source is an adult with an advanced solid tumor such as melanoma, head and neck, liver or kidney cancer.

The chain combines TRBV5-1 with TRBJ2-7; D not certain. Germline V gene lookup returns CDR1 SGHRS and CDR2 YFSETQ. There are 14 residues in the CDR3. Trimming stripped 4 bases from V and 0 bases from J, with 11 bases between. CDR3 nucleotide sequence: TGCGCCAGCAGCCTGGCGCAGAGCTCCTACGAGCAGTACTTC. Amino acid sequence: CASSLAQSSYEQYF. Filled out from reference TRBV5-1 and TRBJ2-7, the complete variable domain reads KAGVTQTPRYLIKTRGQQVTLSCSPISGHRSVSWYQQTPGQGLQFLFEYFSETQRNKGNFPGRFSGRQFSNSRSEMNVSTLELGDSALYLCASSLAQSSYEQYFGPGTRLTVT.

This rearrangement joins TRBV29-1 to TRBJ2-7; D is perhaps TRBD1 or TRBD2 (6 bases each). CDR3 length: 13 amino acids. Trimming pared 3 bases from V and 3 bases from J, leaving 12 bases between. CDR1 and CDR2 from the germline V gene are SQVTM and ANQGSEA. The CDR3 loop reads CSVDAGGGYEQYF. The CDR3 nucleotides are TGCAGCGTTGATGCCGGGGGCGGCTACGAGCAGTACTTC.

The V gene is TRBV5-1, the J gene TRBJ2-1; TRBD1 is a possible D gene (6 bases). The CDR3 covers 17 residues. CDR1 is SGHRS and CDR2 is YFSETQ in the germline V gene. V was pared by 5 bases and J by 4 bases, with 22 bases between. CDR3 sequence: CASSRSVTGSEYNEQFF. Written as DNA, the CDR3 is TGCGCCAGCAGTCGATCGGTAACAGGGAGCGAATACAATGAGCAGTTCTTC. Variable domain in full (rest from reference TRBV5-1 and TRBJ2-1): KAGVTQTPRYLIKTRGQQVTLSCSPISGHRSVSWYQQTPGQGLQFLFEYFSETQRNKGNFPGRFSGRQFSNSRSEMNVSTLELGDSALYLCASSRSVTGSEYNEQFFGPGTRLTVL.

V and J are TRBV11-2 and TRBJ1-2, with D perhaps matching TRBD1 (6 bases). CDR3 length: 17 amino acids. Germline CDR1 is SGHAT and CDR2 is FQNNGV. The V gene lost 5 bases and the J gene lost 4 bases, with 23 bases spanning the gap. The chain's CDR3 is CASSKGETAGVFYGYTF. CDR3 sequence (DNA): TGTGCCAGCAGCAAGGGGGAGACTGCCGGAGTTTTCTATGGCTACACCTTC.

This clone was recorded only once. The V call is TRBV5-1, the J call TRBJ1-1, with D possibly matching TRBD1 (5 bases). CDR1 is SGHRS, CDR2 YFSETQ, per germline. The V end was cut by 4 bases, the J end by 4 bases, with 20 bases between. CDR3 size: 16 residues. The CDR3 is CASSAGQGSMSTEAFF. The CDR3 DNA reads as TGCGCCAGCAGCGCGGGGCAGGGTTCTATGAGCACTGAAGCTTTCTTT.

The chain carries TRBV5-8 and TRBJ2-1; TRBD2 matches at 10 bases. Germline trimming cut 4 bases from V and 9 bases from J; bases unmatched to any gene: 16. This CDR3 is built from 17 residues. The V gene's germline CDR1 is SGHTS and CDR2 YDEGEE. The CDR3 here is CASSLQTGTSVIAEQFF. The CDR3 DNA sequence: TGTGCCAGCAGCCTGCAGACCGGGACTAGCGTAATAGCTGAGCAGTTCTTC.

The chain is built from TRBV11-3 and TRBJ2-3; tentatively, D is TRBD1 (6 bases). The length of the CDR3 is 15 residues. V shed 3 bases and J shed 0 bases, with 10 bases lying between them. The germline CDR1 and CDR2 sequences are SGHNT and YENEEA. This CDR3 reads CASSFRGSSTDTQYF. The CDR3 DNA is TGTGCCAGCAGCTTCAGGGGTTCTAGCACAGATACGCAGTATTTT.

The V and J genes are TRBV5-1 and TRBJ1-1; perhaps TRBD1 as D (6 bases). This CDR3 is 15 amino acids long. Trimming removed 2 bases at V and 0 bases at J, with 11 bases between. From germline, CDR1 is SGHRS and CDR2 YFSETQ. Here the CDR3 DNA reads TGCGCCAGCAGCTTTCAAGGGGGTGTGAACACTGAAGCTTTCTTT. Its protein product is CASSFQGGVNTEAFF.

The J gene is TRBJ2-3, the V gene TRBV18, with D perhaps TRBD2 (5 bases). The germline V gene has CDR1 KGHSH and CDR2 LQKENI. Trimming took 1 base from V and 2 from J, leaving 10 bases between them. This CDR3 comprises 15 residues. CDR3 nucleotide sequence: TGTGCCAGCTCACCACAGGAGGCCACCACAGATACGCAGTATTTT. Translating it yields CASSPQEATTDTQYF.

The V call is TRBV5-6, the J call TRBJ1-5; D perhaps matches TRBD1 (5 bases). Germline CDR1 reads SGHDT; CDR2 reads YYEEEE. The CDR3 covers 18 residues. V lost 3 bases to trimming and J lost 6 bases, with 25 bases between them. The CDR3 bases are TGTGCCAGCAGCTCGAGGGGAGTTTTCTCTGTAGGCAGTCAGCCCCAGCATTTT. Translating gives CASSSRGVFSVGSQPQHF.

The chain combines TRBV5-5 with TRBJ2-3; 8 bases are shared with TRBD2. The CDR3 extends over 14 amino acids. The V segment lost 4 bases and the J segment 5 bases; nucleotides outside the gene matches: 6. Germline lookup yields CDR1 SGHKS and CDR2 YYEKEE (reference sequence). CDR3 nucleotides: TGTGCCAGCAGCCTAAGACTAGCGTTAGATACGCAGTATTTT. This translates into CASSLRLALDTQYF. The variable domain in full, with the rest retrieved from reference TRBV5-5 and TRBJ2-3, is DAGVTQSPTHLIKTRGQQVTLRCSPISGHKSVSWYQQVLGQGPQFIFQYYEKEERGRGNFPDRFSARQFPNYSSELNVNALLLGDSALYLCASSLRLALDTQYFGPGTRLTVL.

The CDR3 nucleotides are TGTGCCAGCAGCCCCCGACGGGGGGACACGGGGGATGAGCAGTTCTTC. Translated: CASSPRRGDTGDEQFF. The chain is built from TRBV9 and TRBJ2-1; possible D gene TRBD2, 7 bases. V was shortened by 4 bases and J by 8 bases, with 22 bases between the two germline ends. CDR1 and CDR2 (germline): SGDLS, YYNGEE. CDR3 length equals 16 residues.

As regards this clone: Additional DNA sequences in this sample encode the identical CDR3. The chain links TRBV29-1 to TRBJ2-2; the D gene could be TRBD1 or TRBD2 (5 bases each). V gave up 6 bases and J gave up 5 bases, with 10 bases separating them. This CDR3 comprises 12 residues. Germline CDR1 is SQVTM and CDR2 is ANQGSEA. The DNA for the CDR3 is TGCAGCGTAGAGCGGACAACCGGGGAGCTGTTTTTT. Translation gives CSVERTTGELFF.